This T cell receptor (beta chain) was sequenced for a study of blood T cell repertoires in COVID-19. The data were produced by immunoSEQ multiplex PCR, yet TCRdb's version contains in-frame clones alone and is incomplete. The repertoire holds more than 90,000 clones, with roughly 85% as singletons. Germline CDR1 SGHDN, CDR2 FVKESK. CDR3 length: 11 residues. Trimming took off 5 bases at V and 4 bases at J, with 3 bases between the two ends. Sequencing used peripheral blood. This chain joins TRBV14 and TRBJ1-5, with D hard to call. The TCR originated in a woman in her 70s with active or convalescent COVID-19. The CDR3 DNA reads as TGTGCCAGCAGCTCTAATCAGCCCCAGCATTTT. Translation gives CASSSNQPQHF.